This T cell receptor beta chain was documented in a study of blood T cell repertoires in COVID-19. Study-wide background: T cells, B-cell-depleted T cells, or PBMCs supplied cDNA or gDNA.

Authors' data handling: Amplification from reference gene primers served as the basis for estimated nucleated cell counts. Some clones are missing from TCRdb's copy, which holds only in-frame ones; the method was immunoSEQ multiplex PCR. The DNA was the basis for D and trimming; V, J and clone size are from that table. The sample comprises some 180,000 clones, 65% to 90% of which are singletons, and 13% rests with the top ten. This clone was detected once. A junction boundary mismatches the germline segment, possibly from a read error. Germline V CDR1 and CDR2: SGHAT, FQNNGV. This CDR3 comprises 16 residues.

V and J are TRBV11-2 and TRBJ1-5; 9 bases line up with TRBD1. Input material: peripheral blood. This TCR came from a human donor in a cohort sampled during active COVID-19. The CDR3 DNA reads TGTGCCAGCAGCGCGGGACCGGGACAGGGCAAACAGCCCCAGCATTTT. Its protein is CASSAGPGQGKQPQHF.